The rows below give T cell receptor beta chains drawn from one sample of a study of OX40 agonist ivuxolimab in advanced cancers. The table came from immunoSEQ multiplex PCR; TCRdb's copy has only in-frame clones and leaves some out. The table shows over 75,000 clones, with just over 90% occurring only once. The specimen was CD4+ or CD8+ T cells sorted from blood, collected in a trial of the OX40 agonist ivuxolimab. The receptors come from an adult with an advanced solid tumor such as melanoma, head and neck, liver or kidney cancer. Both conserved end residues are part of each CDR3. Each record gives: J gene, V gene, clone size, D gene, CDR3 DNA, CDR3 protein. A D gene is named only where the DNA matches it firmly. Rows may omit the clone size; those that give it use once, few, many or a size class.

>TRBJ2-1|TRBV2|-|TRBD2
TGTGCCAGCAGTATACCGGGACTAGCGAAGGACAATGAGCAGTTCTTC
CASSIPGLAKDNEQFF
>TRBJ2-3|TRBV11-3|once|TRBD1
TGTGCCAGCAGCGTAGGGGGACAGGCCACAGATACGCAGTATTTT
CASSVGGQATDTQYF
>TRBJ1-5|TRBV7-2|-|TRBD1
TGTGCCAGCAGCGCCGGGACAGGGGGGGGGCAGCCCCAGCATTTT
CASSAGTGGGQPQHF
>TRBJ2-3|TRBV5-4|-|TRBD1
TGTGCCAGCAGCTTAGTTAGACAGGGTGGTATAGATACGCAGTATTTT
CASSLVRQGGIDTQYF
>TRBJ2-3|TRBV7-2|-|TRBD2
TGTGCCAGCAGCTTAAGGGGCTGGGGGAGCGGGAGGGGAGGAGATACGCAGTATTTT
CASSLRGWGSGRGGDTQYF
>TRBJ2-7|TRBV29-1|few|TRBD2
TGCAGCGTTGAAAAGGGTGCGGGAGGACGGAACGAGCAGTACTTC
CSVEKGAGGRNEQYF
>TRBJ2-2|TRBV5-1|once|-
TGCGCCAGCAGCTTTAAGATCCCGGGTACCGGGGAGCTGTTTTTT
CASSFKIPGTGELFF
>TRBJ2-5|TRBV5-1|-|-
TGCGCCAGCTTCCCAGGGCCTGGGACAAAACAAGAGACCCAGTACTTC
CASFPGPGTKQETQYF
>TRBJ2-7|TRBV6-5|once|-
TGTGCCAGCAGTCCGCATGGGGGAACCTACGAGCAGTACTTC
CASSPHGGTYEQYF
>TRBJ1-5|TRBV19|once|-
TGTGCCAGTAGTATAGCGGCTGCAAATCAGCCCCAGCATTTT
CASSIAAANQPQHF
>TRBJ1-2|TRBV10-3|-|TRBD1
TGTGCCATCAGCCTGGACAGGGGCTATGGCTACACCTTC
CAISLDRGYGYTF
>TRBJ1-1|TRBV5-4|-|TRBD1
TGTGCCAGCAGCTTACAGGGGATAAGGGCTGAAGCTTTCTTT
CASSLQGIRAEAFF
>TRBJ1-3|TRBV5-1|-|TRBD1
TGCGCCAGCAGCTTGGGGGACAGGTTCTCTGGAAACACCATATATTTT
CASSLGDRFSGNTIYF
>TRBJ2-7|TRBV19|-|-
TGTGCCAGTAAGGGCAGGGTCAGCTCCTACGAGCAGTACTTC
CASKGRVSSYEQYF
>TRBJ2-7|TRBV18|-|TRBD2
TGTGCCAGCTCACCGGGGGGGAACCCATACGAGCAGTACTTC
CASSPGGNPYEQYF
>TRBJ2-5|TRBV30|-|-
TGTGCCTGGAGTGTTTGGGCAGGGCGGCTTGGAGAGACCCAGTACTTC
CAWSVWAGRLGETQYF
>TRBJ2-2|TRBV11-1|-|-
TGTGCCAGCAGCTTATTTGCGGGACGGACCGGGGAGCTGTTTTTT
CASSLFAGRTGELFF
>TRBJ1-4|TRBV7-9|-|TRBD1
TGTGCCAGCAGCCTCAGGGGGGCTAATGAAAAACTGTTTTTT
CASSLRGANEKLFF
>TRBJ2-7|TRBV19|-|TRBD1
TGTGCCAGTAGTAACCGGGACAGTAGCTCCTACGAGCAGTACTTC
CASSNRDSSSYEQYF
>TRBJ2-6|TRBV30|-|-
TGTGCCTGGACCGGGTTGAGCTCTGGGGCCAACGTCCTGACTTTC
CAWTGLSSGANVLTF
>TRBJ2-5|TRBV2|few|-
TGTGCCAGCAGTGAAGTGAAGACCCAGTACTTC
CASSEVKTQYF
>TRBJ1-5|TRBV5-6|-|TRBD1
TGTGCCAGCAGCTTGGGACAGGGGATCAATCAGCCCCAGCATTTT
CASSLGQGINQPQHF
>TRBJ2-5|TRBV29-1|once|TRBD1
TGCAGCGTTGACCAAGCAGGGACAGGAGAGACCCAGTACTTC
CSVDQAGTGETQYF
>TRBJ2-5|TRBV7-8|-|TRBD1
TGTGCCAGCAGCTTAGACAGGGGGCACGGAGAGACCCAGTACTTC
CASSLDRGHGETQYF
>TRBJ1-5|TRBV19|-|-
TGTGCCAGTAGTATCTTGCCAGGGACAAGCAATCAGCCCCAGCATTTT
CASSILPGTSNQPQHF
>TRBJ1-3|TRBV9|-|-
TGTGCCAGCAGCGTAGGGGGTGCAGGGTCAGGAAACACCATATATTTT
CASSVGGAGSGNTIYF
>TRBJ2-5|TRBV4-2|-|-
TGTGCCAGCAGCCAAGTGGGAACTAGCCCCGAGACCCAGTACTTC
CASSQVGTSPETQYF
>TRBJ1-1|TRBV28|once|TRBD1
TGTGCCAGCAGTGTTTGGGACAGCACAATGAACACTGAAGCTTTCTTT
CASSVWDSTMNTEAFF
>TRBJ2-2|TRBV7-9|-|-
TGTGCCAGCAGCTCAGGACTCAACGGGGAGCTGTTTTTT
CASSSGLNGELFF
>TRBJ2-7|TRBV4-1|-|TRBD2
TGCGCCAGCAGCAGTCGGGCAGGGACTAGCGGGAGGGCCGCCTACGAGCAGTACTTC
CASSSRAGTSGRAAYEQYF
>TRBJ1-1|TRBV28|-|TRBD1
TGTGCCAGCAGTCCCCCGGGGACAGGGAACACTGAAGCTTTCTTT
CASSPPGTGNTEAFF
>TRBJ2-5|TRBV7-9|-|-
TGTGCCAGCAGCCGCTTTGGAACAGTCCAAGAGACCCAGTACTTC
CASSRFGTVQETQYF
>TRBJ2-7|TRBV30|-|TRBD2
TGTGCCTTGATTAGCGGGAGGAACTCCTACGAGCAGTACTTC
CALISGRNSYEQYF